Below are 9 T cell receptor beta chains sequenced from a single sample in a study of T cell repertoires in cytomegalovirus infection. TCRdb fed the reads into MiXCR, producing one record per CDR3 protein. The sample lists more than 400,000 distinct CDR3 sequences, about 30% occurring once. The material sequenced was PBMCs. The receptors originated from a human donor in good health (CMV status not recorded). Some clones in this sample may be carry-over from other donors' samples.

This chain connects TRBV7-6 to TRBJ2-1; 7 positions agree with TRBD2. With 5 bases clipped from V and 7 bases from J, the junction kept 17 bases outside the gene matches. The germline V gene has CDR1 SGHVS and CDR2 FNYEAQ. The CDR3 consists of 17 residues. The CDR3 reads CASSRVRGEGGRNEQFF. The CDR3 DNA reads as TGTGCCAGCAGCAGAGTGAGGGGTGAGGGAGGGAGGAATGAGCAGTTCTTC. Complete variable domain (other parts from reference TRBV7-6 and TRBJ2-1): GAGVSQSPRYKVTKRGQDVALRCDPISGHVSLYWYRQALGQGPEFLTYFNYEAQQDKSGLPNDRFSAERPEGSISTLTIQRTEQRDSAMYRCASSRVRGEGGRNEQFFGPGTRLTVL.

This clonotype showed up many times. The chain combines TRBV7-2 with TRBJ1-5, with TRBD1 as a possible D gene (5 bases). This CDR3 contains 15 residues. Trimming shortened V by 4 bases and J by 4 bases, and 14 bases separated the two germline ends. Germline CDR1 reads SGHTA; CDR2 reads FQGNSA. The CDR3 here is CASSSGGERNQPQHF. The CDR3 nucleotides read TGTGCCAGCAGCTCGGGAGGGGAGAGGAATCAGCCCCAGCATTTT. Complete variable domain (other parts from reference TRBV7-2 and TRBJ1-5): GAGVSQSPSNKVTEKGKDVELRCDPISGHTALYWYRQSLGQGLEFLIYFQGNSAPDKSGLPSDRFSAERTGGSVSTLTIQRTQQEDSAVYLCASSSGGERNQPQHFGDGTRLSIL.

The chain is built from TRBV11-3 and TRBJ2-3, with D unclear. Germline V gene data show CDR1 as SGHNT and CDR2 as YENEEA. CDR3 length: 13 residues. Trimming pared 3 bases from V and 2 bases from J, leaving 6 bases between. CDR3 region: CASSLRLTDTQYF. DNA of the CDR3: TGTGCCAGCAGCTTGAGGCTCACAGATACGCAGTATTTT. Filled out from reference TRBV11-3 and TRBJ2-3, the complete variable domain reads EAGVVQSPRYKIIEKKQPVAFWCNPISGHNTLYWYLQNLGQGPELLIRYENEEAVDDSQLPKDRFSAERLKGVDSTLKIQPAELGDSAVYLCASSLRLTDTQYFGPGTRLTVL.

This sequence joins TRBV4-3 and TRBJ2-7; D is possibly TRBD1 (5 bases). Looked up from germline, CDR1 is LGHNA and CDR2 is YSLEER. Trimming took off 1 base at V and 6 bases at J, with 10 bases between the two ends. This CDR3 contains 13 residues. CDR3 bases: TGCGCCAGCAGCCAAGCCAGGGTGGGCGAGCAGTACGTC. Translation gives CASSQARVGEQYV.

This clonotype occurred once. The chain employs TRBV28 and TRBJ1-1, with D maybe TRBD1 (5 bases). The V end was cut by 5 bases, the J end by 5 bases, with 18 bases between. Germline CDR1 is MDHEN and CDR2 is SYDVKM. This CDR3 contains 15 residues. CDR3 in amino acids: CASSTTGGRGTEAFF. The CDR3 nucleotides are TGTGCCAGCAGTACAACGGGGGGGAGAGGGACTGAAGCTTTCTTT.

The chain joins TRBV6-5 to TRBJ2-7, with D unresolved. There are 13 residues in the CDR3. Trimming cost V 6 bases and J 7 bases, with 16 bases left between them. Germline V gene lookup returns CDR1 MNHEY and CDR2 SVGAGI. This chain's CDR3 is CASSENPRMEQYF. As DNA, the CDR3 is TGTGCCAGCAGCGAAAACCCCCGTATGGAGCAGTACTTC.

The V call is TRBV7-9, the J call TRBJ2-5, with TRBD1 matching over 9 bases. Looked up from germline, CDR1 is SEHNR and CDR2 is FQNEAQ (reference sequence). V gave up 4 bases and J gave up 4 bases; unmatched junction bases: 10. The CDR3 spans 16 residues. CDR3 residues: CASSSYTGGPGETQYF. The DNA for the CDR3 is TGTGCCAGCAGCTCCTATACAGGGGGCCCGGGAGAGACCCAGTACTTC.

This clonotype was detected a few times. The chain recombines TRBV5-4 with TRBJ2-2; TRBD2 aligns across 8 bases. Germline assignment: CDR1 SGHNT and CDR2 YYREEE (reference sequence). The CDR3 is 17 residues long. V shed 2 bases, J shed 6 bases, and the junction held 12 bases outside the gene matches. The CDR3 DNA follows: TGTGCCAGCAGCTTAAGGCGGGGGGCCCGAGGGGCCGGGGAGCTGTTTTTT. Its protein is CASSLRRGARGAGELFF.

CDR3 bases: TGTGCCAGCTCACCACCAGCGTTGGGCAATGAGCAGTTCTTC. Translation: CASSPPALGNEQFF. This rearrangement joins TRBV18 to TRBJ2-1; D gene ambiguous. Germline CDR1 reads KGHSH; CDR2 reads LQKENI. Trimming removed 0 bases from V and 6 bases from J, with 9 bases in between. The CDR3 spans 14 residues.